The clone carrying this TCR beta chain was counted only a few times. As yet, its antigen is unknown. The data are from a study of regulatory T cells in long-lasting Graves disease. Whole-study context: Freshly diagnosed Graves' patients had used antithyroid drugs for under 3 months.

Described time point: newly diagnosed GD, antithyroid drugs for less than 3 months. PBMC-derived RNA was used for the TCR library. Investigators prepared the TCR beta libraries by applying iRepertoire HTBI primers and Arm-PCR of CDR3 regions. TCRdb re-derived calls from the multiplex PCR reads in MiXCR, one entry per CDR3 protein. Of a few hundred thousand distinct CDR3 sequences detected, 12% appear once; the ten largest clones hold about 19%. In germline, CDR1 is LNHDA, CDR2 SQIVND (reference sequence). V was trimmed by 4 bases and J by 8 bases, leaving 17 bases between them. The CDR3 runs 14 residues. Study observations and caveats: Among persistent patients, a larger number of public clonotypes were shared (approximately 3,000) than among newly diagnosed patients (around 980).

The sample also formed part of further work on T cells in Graves' hyperthyroidism and ophthalmopathy. Per that study: Most thyroid clonotypes expanded above 0.001 were also detected in blood.

This receptor was taken from a woman aged 18 to 35 with Graves disease. The chain employs TRBV19 and TRBJ1-1; the D is unclear. The sample consisted of peripheral blood mononuclear cells (PBMCs), taken at new diagnosis, from a patient treated with antithyroid drugs. The CDR3: CASSSRLSVGEAFF. CDR3 sequence (DNA): TGTGCCAGTAGTAGCCGCTTGTCTGTAGGCGAAGCTTTCTTT.